Following are 9 T cell receptor beta chains from one sample sequenced in a study of cytomegalovirus exposure and HLA in healthy donors. Sequencing used immunoSEQ multiplex PCR; TCRdb keeps in-frame clones, though not all of them. The table records about 120,000 clones, roughly 95% of them present only once. The specimen sequenced was PBMCs. All receptors come from a man younger than 30 in good health and CMV-seronegative.

This chain links TRBV2 with TRBJ1-2, with 10 bases aligning to TRBD1. V shed 3 bases, J shed 7 bases, and the junction held 5 bases outside the gene matches. The CDR3 is 14 amino acids. Germline CDR1 reads SNHLY; CDR2 reads FYNNEI. CDR3 sequence: CASSDVRTGGGYTF. CDR3 bases: TGTGCCAGCAGTGATGTTAGGACAGGGGGTGGCTACACCTTC.

The rearrangement links TRBV28 to TRBJ2-1, with D possibly matching TRBD2 (6 bases). The CDR3 loop spans 15 amino acids. Germline assignment: CDR1 MDHEN and CDR2 SYDVKM. V dropped 2 bases and J dropped 4 bases, with 12 bases sitting between them. This CDR3 reads CASSLIPAGYNEQFF. CDR3 coding DNA: TGTGCCAGCAGTTTAATTCCAGCGGGTTACAATGAGCAGTTCTTC.

The V and J genes are TRBV5-1 and TRBJ1-1; TRBD1 might be the D (5 bases). Germline-derived CDR1 and CDR2 are SGHRS and YFSETQ. V was cut by 1 base and J by 4 bases, with 11 bases left in between. The length of the CDR3 is 14 residues. As DNA, the CDR3 is TGCGCCAGCAGCTTGAATCAGGGAGGCACTGAAGCTTTCTTT. This gives the protein CASSLNQGGTEAFF.

V and J are TRBV10-3 and TRBJ2-5; 14 bases map to TRBD2. J gave up 4 bases and V 10 bases, and 5 bases lay outside the gene matches. The CDR3 totals 14 residues. CDR1 and CDR2 from the germline V gene are ENHRY and SYGVKD. The CDR3 DNA is TGTGCCAGCGGACTAGCGGGAGGAGTAGAGACCCAGTACTTC. This encodes CASGLAGGVETQYF.

The genes are TRBV11-2 and TRBJ2-7; 8 bases match TRBD2. Germline assignment: CDR1 SGHAT and CDR2 FQNNGV. V lost 1 base to trimming and J lost 2 bases; unmatched junction nucleotides: 4. The CDR3 has 15 residues. CDR3: CASSLVEGLAYEQYF. The CDR3 nucleotides are TGTGCCAGCAGCTTAGTGGAGGGACTAGCCTACGAGCAGTACTTC.

This clone appeared once. This chain uses TRBV7-2 with TRBJ2-4; D is possibly TRBD2 (6 bases). This CDR3 is 14 amino acids long. Trimming left V 5 bases short and J 6 bases short, with 14 bases between. Germline loops: CDR1 SGHTA, CDR2 FQGNSA. The CDR3 reads CASSHRDFGNIQYF. In DNA form, the CDR3 reads TGTGCCAGCAGCCACCGGGACTTTGGAAACATTCAGTACTTC. The full variable domain, completed using reference TRBV7-2 and TRBJ2-4, is GAGVSQSPSNKVTEKGKDVELRCDPISGHTALYWYRQSLGQGLEFLIYFQGNSAPDKSGLPSDRFSAERTGGSVSTLTIQRTQQEDSAVYLCASSHRDFGNIQYFGAGTRLSVL.

This chain uses TRBV28 with TRBJ1-5; tentative D call: TRBD1 (5 bases). Trimming took off 4 bases at V and 4 bases at J, with 8 bases between the two ends. CDR1 and CDR2 from the germline V gene are MDHEN and SYDVKM. This CDR3 region has 13 residues. CDR3 in amino acids: CASSWTSNQPQHF. Written as DNA, the CDR3 is TGTGCCAGCAGTTGGACAAGTAATCAGCCCCAGCATTTT.

The chain links TRBV30 to TRBJ1-2, with a tentative D call TRBD1 (5 bases). Germline V gene data show CDR1 as GTSNPN and CDR2 as SVGIG (reference sequence). Trimming removed 8 bases at V and 4 bases at J, with 26 bases between. This CDR3 has 16 residues. CDR3 sequence reads: CARVDQGPFHGYGYTF. The CDR3 nucleotides are TGTGCCCGGGTGGACCAGGGCCCCTTCCACGGCTATGGCTACACCTTC.

V gene TRBV30 combines with J gene TRBJ1-1; D possibly corresponds to TRBD1 (6 bases). Germline V gene lookup returns CDR1 GTSNPN and CDR2 SVGIG (reference sequence). The V gene lost 0 bases and the J gene lost 11 bases, with 19 bases spanning the gap. This CDR3 is 14 amino acids long. CDR3: CAWSVPGHRVEAFF. The DNA for the CDR3 is TGTGCCTGGAGTGTACCCGGCCACAGGGTCGAGGCTTTCTTT. The full variable domain, in which reference TRBV30 and TRBJ1-1 provide the parts outside the CDR3, is SQTIHQWPATLVQPVGSPLSLECTVEGTSNPNLYWYRQAAGRGLQLLFYSVGIGQISSEVPQNLSASRPQDRQFILSSKKLLLSDSGFYLCAWSVPGHRVEAFFGQGTRLTVV.